What follows are 3 T cell receptor beta chains derived from one specimen sequenced in a study of blood T cell repertoires in COVID-19. TCRdb's copy holds only in-frame clones and misses some; the assay was immunoSEQ multiplex PCR. This table holds roughly 100,000 clones, around 76% found once. Input material: peripheral blood. These TCRs come from a woman in her seventies with acute or convalescent COVID-19.

V gene TRBV10-3 combines with J gene TRBJ2-3; maybe TRBD2 (5 bases). The V gene's germline CDR1 is ENHRY and CDR2 SYGVKD. Trimming removed 7 bases from V and 1 base from J, with 18 bases in between. The CDR3 totals 16 residues. CDR3 sequence (DNA): TGTGCCATCAAAGCGGCCCCTGGGATCGGCACAGATACGCAGTATTTT. Its protein product is CAIKAAPGIGTDTQYF.

The genes are TRBV6-2 or TRBV6-3 and TRBJ2-5; the match to TRBD1 covers 7 bases. The V segment lost 1 base and the J segment 5 bases; nucleotides outside the gene matches: 1. CDR1 is MNHEY, CDR2 SVGEGT, per germline. The length of the CDR3 is 13 residues. The CDR3 sequence is CASSYLQGETQYF. The DNA for the CDR3 is TGTGCCAGCAGTTACTTACAGGGGGAGACCCAGTACTTC.

The V and J genes are TRBV7-6 and TRBJ1-4; TRBD1 might be the D (5 bases). Per germline, CDR1 SGHVS and CDR2 FNYEAQ. The CDR3 runs 16 residues. With 4 bases removed from V and 0 bases from J, the gap between germline ends came to 12 bases. The DNA for the CDR3 is TGTGCCAGCAGCTCTCCGGGGGATACAACTAATGAAAAACTGTTTTTT. Protein: CASSSPGDTTNEKLFF.